This T cell receptor beta chain was documented in a study of blood T cells in healthy people across ages. Study-level background: There was about one barcoded beta molecule captured by template switching per two T cells.

Primers used in a second PCR of about 6 to 11 cycles were a sample-barcoded 5' primer and a J-beta primer mix. One entry per CDR3 protein results from TCRdb running MiXCR on the 5' RACE reads. The sample consists of about 1 million distinct CDR3 sequences, 40% to 45% of them appearing once. Total RNA was extracted at no less than 6 micrograms per sample. CDR3 length equals 14 residues. V lost 4 bases and J lost 5, with 15 bases in between. The germline gives CDR1 MDHEN, CDR2 SYDVKM. This TCR was sampled from a woman aged 60-75 years in good health. Sequences were obtained from blood. The V gene is TRBV28, the J gene TRBJ2-7; maybe TRBD1 (6 bases). The DNA of the CDR3 is TGTGCCAGCAGTTCCCCGGCCAGGGGACACGAGCAGTACTTC. Residues: CASSSPARGHEQYF.